This T cell receptor (beta chain) emerged from a study of monozygotic twins with inflammatory bowel disease. From germline, CDR1 is LNHNV and CDR2 YYDKDF (reference sequence). CDR3 length: 16 amino acids. TCRdb reanalyzed the 5' RACE reads and collapses them to one entry per CDR3 protein, without DNA. The sample shows about 380,000 distinct CDR3 sequences, and about 2.5% sits with its ten largest clones. V gene TRBV15 combines with J gene TRBJ1-5; TCRdb gives TRBD1 as the D gene, but with no DNA this cannot be confirmed. The sample comprised blood. The receptor was derived from a human donor with ulcerative colitis or Crohn's disease, or a healthy co-twin of an affected twin (not recorded which). This chain's CDR3 is CATSRNQGEGNQPQHF.